This T cell receptor (beta chain) comes out of a study of T cells in Graves' hyperthyroidism and ophthalmopathy. Study details: Upon initial diagnosis and before any treatment, peripheral blood was collected. General study points: Most expanded thyroid clonotypes above 0.001 recurred in blood. By a 13 V-J model, ophthalmopathy was set apart from stable hyperthyroidism. Prediction of ophthalmopathy progression came a median roughly 6.6 months pre-onset.

Looked up from germline, CDR1 is KGHSY and CDR2 is FQNENV. Trimming took 4 bases from V and 3 from J; bases not matched to a gene: 3. This CDR3 is built from 14 residues. The sample holds many counts of this clonotype. Its matching antigen is unknown. The TCR beta CDR3 regions underwent amplification using RNA transcripts as the source. The HTBI primer set drove a first-round RT-PCR of the TCR CDR3. TCRdb processed the multiplex PCR reads anew with MiXCR; each CDR3 protein has one entry. The sample contains 250,000 to 300,000 distinct CDR3 sequences, about 14% of which appear only once. The source of this sequence is a woman between 40 and 50 years old with Graves' hyperthyroidism that later progressed to Graves' ophthalmopathy. Material: blood. This sequence joins TRBV16 and TRBJ2-7, with 10 positions matching TRBD1. The CDR3 region is CASSRDRGNYEQYF. The CDR3 DNA is TGTGCCAGCAGCCGGGACAGGGGCAACTACGAGCAGTACTTC. Drawing the rest from reference TRBV16 and TRBJ2-7, the complete variable domain is GEEVAQTPKHLVRGEGQKAKLYCAPIKGHSYVFWYQQVLKNEFKFLISFQNENVFDETGMPKERFSAKCLPNSPCSLEIQATKLEDSAVYFCASSRDRGNYEQYFGPGTRLTVT.